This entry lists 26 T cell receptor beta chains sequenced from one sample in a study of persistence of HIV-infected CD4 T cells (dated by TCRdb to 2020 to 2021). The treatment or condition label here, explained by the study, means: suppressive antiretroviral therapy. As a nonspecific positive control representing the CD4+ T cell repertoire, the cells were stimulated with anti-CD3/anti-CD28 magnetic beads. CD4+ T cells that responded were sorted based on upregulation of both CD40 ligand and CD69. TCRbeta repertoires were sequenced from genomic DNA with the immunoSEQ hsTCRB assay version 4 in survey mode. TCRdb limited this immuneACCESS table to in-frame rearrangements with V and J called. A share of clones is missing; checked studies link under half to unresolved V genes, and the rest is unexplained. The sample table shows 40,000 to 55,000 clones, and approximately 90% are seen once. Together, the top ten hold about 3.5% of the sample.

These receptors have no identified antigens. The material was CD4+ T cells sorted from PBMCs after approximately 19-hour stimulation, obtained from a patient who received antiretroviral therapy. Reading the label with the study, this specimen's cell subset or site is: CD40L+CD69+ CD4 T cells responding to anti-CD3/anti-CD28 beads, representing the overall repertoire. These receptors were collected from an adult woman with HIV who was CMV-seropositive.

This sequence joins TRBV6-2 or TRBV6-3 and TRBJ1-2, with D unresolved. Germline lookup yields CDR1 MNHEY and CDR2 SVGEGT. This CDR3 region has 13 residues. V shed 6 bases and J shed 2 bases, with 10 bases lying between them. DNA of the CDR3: TGTGCCAGCAGCTCCTCCCGGAACTATGGCTACACCTTC. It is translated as CASSSSRNYGYTF.

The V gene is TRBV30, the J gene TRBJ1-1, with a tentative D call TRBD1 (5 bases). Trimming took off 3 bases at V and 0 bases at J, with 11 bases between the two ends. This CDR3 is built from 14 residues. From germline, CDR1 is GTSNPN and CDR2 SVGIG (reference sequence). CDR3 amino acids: CAWRVAGLNTEAFF. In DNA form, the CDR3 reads TGTGCCTGGAGAGTGGCAGGGCTGAACACTGAAGCTTTCTTT. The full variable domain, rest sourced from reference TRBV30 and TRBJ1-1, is SQTIHQWPATLVQPVGSPLSLECTVEGTSNPNLYWYRQAAGRGLQLLFYSVGIGQISSEVPQNLSASRPQDRQFILSSKKLLLSDSGFYLCAWRVAGLNTEAFFGQGTRLTVV.

CDR3 sequence reads: CASSLNIPTGGNEQFF. The CDR3 region has the DNA TGCGCCAGCAGCTTGAATATCCCAACAGGGGGCAATGAGCAGTTCTTC. This sequence joins TRBV5-1 and TRBJ2-1, with TRBD1 matching 8 bases. The CDR3 is 16 residues long. Unmatched junction bases numbered 9, after V lost 1 base and J lost 6 bases. From germline, CDR1 is SGHRS and CDR2 YFSETQ.

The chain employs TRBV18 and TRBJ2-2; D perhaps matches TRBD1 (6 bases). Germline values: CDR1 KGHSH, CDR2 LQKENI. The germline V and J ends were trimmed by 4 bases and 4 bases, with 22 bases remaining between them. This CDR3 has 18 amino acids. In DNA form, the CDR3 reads TGTGCCAGCTCACTACGGGACACCTCCGTTTCGACCACCGGGGAGCTGTTTTTT. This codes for CASSLRDTSVSTTGELFF.

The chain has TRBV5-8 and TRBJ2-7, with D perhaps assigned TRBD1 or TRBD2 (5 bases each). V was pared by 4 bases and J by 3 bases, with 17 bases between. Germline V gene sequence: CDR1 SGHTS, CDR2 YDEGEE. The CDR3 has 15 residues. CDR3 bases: TGTGCCAGCAGCACCCCCGGGACGAGAAACTACGAGCAGTACTTC. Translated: CASSTPGTRNYEQYF.

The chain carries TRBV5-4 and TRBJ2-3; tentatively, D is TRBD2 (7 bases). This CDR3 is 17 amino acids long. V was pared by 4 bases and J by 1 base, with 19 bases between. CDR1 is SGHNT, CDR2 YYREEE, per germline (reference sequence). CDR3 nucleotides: TGTGCCAGCAGCCCGGGGGGCAGGGGCCATCGCACAGATACGCAGTATTTT. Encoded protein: CASSPGGRGHRTDTQYF.

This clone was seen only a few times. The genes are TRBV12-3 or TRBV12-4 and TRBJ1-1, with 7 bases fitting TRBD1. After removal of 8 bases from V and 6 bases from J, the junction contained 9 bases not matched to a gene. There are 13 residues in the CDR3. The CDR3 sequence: CASAGTARSEAFF. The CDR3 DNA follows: TGTGCCAGCGCCGGGACAGCGAGGTCTGAAGCTTTCTTT.

The CDR3 loop is CASSLSAGVKSEAFF. The CDR3 coding sequence is TGTGCCAGCAGTTTATCGGCCGGGGTTAAATCTGAAGCTTTCTTT. The rearrangement links TRBV27 to TRBJ1-1; D gene uncertain. CDR3 length: 15 amino acids. Trimming shortened V by 0 bases and J by 6 bases, and 14 bases separated the two germline ends. The germline V gene has CDR1 MNHEY and CDR2 SMNVEV (reference sequence).

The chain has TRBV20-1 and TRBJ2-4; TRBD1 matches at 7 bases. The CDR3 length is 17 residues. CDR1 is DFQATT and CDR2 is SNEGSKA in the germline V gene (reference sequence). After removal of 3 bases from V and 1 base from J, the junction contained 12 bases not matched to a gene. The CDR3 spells CSASEEHRGFAKNIQYF. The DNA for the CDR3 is TGCAGTGCTAGTGAGGAACACAGGGGCTTTGCCAAAAACATTCAGTACTTC.

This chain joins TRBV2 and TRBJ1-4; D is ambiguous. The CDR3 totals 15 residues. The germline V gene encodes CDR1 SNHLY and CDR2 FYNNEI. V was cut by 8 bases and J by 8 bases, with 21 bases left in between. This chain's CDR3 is CASLLGVPQREKLFF. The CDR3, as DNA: TGTGCCAGCCTGCTTGGGGTTCCTCAGAGGGAAAAACTGTTTTTT.

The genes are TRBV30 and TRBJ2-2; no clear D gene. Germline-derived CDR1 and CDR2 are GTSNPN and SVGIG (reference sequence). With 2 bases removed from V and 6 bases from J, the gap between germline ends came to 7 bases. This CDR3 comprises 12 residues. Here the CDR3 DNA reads TGTGCCTGGAGTCGCGGTGCCGGGGAGCTGTTTTTT. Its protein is CAWSRGAGELFF.

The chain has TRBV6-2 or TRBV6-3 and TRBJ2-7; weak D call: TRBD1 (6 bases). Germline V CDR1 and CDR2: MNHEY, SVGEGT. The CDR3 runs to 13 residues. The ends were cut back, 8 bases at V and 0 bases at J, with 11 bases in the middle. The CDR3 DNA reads TGTGCCAGCCGCCGGGACACCTCCTACGAGCAGTACTTC. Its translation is CASRRDTSYEQYF.

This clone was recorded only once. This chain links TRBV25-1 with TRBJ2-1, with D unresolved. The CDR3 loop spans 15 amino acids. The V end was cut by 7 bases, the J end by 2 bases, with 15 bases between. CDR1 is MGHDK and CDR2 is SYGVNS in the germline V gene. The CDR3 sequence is CASTPGPQTYNEQFF. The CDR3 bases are TGTGCCAGCACCCCTGGACCCCAGACCTACAATGAGCAGTTCTTC.

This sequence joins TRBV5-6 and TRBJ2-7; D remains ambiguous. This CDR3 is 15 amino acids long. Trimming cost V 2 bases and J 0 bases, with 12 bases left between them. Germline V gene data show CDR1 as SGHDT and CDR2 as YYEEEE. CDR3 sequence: CASSLWLLSSYEQYF. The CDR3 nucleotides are TGTGCCAGCAGCTTATGGCTACTATCCTCCTACGAGCAGTACTTC.

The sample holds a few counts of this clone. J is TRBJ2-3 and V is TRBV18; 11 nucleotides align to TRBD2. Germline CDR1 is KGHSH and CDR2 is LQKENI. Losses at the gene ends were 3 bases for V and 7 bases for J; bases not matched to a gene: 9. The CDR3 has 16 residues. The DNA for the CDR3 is TGTGCCAGCTCACCCACTACTAGCGGGAGAGGATATACGCAGTATTTT. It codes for CASSPTTSGRGYTQYF.

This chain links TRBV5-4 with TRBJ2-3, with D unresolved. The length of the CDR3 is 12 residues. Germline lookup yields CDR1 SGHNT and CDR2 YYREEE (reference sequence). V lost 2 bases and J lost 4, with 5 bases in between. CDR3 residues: CASSFSADTQYF. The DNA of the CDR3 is TGTGCCAGCAGCTTCTCAGCAGATACGCAGTATTTT.

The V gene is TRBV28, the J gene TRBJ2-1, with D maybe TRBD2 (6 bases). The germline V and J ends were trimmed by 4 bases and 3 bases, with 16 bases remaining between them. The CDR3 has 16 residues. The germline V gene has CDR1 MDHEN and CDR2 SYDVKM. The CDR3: CASSSPLTSRYNEQFF. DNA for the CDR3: TGTGCCAGCAGTTCCCCCCTGACTAGTCGCTACAATGAGCAGTTCTTC.

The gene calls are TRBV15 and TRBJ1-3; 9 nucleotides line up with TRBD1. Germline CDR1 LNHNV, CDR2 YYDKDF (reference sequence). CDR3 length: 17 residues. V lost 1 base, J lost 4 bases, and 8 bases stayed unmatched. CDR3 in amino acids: CATSRGGTGTGGNTIYF. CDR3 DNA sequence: TGTGCCACCAGCAGAGGAGGGACAGGGACGGGAGGAAACACCATATATTTT. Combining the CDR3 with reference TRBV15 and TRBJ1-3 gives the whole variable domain DAMVIQNPRYQVTQFGKPVTLSCSQTLNHNVMYWYQQKSSQAPKLLFHYYDKDFNNEADTPDNFQSRRPNTSFCFLDIRSPGLGDTAMYLCATSRGGTGTGGNTIYFGEGSWLTVV.

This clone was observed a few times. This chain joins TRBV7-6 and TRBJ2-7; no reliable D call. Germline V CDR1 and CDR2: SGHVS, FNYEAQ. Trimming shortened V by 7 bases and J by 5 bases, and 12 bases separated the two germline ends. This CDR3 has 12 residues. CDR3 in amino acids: CASTSGVDEQYF. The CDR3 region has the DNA TGTGCCAGCACCTCTGGGGTGGACGAGCAGTACTTC.

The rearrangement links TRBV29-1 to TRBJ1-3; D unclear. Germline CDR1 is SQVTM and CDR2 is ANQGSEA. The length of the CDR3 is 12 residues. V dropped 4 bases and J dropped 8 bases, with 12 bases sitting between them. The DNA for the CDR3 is TGCAGCGTTGTTAGACCTAGGGACACCATATATTTT. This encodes CSVVRPRDTIYF.

This CDR3 is CASSQVQGPETQYF. For the CDR3, the DNA is TGCGCCAGCAGCCAAGTACAGGGGCCAGAGACCCAGTACTTC. This chain joins TRBV4-3 and TRBJ2-5; TRBD1 matches at 7 bases. J gave up 4 bases and V 1 base, and 3 bases lay outside the gene matches. Germline CDR1 LGHNA, CDR2 YSLEER. The CDR3 is 14 amino acids.

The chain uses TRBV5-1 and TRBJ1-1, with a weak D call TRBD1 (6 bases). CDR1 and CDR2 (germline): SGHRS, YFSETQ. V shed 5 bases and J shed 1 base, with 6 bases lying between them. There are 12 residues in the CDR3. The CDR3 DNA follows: TGCGCCAGCAGACAGGGGAACACTGAAGCTTTCTTT. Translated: CASRQGNTEAFF. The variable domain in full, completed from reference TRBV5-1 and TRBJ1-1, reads KAGVTQTPRYLIKTRGQQVTLSCSPISGHRSVSWYQQTPGQGLQFLFEYFSETQRNKGNFPGRFSGRQFSNSRSEMNVSTLELGDSALYLCASRQGNTEAFFGQGTRLTVV.

The CDR3 DNA is TGCGCCAGCAGCTCGGCCCATGCAGACAGGGTCTATGGCTACACCTTC. This translates into CASSSAHADRVYGYTF. This sequence joins TRBV5-1 and TRBJ1-2; 7 nucleotides line up with TRBD1. There are 16 residues in the CDR3. Germline trimming cut 3 bases from V and 4 bases from J; bases unmatched to any gene: 12. Germline loops: CDR1 SGHRS, CDR2 YFSETQ.

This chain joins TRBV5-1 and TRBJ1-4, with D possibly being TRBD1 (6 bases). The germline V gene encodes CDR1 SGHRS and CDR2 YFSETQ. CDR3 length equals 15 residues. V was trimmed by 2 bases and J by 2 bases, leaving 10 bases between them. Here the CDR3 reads CASSLGGTTNEKLFF. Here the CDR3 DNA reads TGCGCCAGCAGCTTAGGGGGAACGACTAATGAAAAACTGTTTTTT.

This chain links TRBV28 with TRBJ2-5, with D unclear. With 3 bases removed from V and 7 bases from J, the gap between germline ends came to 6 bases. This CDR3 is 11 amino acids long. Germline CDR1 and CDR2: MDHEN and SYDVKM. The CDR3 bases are TGTGCCAGCAGTTTGTCGGGGACCCAGTACTTC. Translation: CASSLSGTQYF. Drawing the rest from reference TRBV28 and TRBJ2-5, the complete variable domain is DVKVTQSSRYLVKRTGEKVFLECVQDMDHENMFWYRQDPGLGLRLIYFSYDVKMKEKGDIPEGYSVSREKKERFSLILESASTNQTSMYLCASSLSGTQYFGPGTRLLVL.

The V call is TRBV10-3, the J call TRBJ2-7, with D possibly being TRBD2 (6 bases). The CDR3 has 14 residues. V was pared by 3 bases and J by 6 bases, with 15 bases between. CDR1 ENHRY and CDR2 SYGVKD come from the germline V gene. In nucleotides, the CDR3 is TGTGCCATCAGTGACCCCCGGGACTCCCGCGAGCAGTACTTC. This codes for CAISDPRDSREQYF.